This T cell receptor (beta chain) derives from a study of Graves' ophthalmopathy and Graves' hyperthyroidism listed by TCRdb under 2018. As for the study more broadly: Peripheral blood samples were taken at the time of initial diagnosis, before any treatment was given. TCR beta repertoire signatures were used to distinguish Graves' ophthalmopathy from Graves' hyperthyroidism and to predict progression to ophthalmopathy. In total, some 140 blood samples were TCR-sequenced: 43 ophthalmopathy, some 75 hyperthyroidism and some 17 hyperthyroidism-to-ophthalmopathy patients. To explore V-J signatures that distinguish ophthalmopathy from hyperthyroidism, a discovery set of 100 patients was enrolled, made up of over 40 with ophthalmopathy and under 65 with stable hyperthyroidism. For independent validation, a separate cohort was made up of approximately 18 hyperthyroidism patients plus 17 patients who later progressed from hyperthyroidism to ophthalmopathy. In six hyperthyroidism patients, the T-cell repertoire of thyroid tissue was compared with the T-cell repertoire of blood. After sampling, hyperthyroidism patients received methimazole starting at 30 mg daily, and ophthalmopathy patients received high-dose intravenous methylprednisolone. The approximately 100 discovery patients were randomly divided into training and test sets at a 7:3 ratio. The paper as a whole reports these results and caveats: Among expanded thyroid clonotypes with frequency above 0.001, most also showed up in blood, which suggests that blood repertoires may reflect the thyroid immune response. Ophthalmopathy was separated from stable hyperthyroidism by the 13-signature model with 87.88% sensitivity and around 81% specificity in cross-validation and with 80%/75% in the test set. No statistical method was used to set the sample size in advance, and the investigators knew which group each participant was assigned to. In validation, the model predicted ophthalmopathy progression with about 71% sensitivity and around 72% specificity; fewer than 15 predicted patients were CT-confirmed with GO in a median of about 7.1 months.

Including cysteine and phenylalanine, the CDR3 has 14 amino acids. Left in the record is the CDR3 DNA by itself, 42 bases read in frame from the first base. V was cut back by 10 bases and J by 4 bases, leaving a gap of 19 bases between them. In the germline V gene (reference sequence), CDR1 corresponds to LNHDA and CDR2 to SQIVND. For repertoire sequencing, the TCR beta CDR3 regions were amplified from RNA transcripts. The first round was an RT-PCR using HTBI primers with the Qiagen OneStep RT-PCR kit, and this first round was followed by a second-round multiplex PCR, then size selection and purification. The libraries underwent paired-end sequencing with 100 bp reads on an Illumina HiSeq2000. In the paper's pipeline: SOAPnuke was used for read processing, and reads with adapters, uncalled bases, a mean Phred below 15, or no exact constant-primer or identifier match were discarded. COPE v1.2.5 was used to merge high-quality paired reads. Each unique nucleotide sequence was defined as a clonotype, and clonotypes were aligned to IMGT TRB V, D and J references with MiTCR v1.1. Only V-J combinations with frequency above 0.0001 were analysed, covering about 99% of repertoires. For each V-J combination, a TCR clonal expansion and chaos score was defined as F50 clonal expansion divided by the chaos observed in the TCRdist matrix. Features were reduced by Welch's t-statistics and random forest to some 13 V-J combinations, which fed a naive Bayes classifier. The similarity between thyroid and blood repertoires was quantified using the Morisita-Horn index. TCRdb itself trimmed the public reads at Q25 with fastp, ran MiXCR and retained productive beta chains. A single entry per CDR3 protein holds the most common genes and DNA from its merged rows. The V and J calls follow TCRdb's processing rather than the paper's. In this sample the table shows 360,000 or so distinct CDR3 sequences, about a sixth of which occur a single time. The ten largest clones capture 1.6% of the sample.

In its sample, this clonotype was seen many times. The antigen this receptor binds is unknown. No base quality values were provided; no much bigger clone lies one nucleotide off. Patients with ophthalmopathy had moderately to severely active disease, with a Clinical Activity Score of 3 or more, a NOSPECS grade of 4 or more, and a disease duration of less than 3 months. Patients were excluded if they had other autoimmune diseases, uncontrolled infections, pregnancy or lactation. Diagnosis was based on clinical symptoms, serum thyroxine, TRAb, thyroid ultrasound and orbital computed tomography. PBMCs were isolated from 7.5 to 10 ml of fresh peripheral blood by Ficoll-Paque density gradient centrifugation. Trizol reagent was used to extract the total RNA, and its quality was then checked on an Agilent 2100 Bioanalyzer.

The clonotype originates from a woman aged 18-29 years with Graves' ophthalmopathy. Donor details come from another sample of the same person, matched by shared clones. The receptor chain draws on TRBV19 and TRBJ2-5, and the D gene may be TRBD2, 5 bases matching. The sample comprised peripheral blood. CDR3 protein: CATSRAGGSETQYF. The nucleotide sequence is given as TGTGCCACCAGCCGGGCCGGCGGGTCAGAGACCCAGTACTTC.